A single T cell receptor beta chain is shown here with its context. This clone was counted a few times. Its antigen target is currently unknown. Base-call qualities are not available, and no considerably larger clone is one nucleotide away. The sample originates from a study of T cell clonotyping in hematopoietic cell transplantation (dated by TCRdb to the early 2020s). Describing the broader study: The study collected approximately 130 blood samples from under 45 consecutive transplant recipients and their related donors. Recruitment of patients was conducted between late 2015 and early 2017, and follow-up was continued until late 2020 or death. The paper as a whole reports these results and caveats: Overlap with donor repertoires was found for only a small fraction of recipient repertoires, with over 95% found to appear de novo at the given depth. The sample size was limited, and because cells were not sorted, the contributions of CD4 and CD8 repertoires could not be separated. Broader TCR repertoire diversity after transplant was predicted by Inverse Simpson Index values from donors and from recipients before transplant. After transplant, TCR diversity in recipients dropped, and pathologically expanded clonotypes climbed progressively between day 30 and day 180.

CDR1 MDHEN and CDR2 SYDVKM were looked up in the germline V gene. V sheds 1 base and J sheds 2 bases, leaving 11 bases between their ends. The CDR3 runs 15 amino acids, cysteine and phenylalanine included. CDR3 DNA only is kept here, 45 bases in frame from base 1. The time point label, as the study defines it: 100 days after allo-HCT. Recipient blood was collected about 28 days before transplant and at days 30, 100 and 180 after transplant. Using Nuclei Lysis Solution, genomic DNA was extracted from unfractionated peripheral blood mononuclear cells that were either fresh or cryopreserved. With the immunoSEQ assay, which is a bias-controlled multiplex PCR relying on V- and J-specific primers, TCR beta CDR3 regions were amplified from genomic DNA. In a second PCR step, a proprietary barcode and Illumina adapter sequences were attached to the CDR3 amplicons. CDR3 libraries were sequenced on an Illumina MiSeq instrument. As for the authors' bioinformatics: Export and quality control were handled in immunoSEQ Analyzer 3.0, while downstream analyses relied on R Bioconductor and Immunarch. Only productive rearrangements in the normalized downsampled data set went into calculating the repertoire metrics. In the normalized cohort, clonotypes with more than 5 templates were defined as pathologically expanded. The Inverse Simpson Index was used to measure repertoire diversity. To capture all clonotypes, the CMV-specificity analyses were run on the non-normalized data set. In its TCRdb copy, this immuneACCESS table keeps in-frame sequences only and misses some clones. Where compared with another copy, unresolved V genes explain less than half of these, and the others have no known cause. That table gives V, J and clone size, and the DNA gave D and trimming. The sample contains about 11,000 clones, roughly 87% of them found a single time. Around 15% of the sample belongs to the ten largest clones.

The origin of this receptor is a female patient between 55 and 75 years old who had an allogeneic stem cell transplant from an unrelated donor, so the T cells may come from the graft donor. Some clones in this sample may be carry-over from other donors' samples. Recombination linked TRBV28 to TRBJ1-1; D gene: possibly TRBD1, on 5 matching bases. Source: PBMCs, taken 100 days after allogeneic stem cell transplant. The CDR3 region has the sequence CASSLLAGLNTEAFF. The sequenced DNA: TGTGCCAGCAGTTTATTGGCAGGGTTAAACACTGAAGCTTTCTTT.